Listed below are T cell receptor beta chains from one sample, sequenced in a study of blood T cell repertoires in COVID-19. The method was immunoSEQ multiplex PCR; TCRdb's version includes in-frame clones alone and lacks a portion of them. The sample holds roughly 120,000 clones, roughly nine tenths seen once. Sequenced: peripheral blood. All receptors derive from a human donor in a cohort sampled during active COVID-19. Both conserved end residues are part of each CDR3. The order of the fields is CDR3 protein, CDR3 DNA, clone size, V gene, D gene, CDR3 length, J gene. The D gene is left open where the match is weak. Clone sizes are given selectively: once, few, many, or a class where the clone is expanded.

CASRRQSNTEAFF	TGTGCCAGCAGGAGACAGTCGAACACTGAAGCTTTCTTT	few	TRBV6-5	NA	13	TRBJ1-1
CASSFLGGPANSPLHF	TGCGCCAGCAGCTTTCTGGGAGGCCCCGCGAATTCACCCCTCCACTTT	NA	TRBV5-1	NA	16	TRBJ1-6
CASSLGGTGNHSPLHF	TGTGCCAGCAGCTTAGGAGGGACAGGCAACCATTCACCCCTCCACTTT	NA	TRBV13	TRBD1	16	TRBJ1-6
CASRCSPLSGSCTDTQYF	TGTGCAAGTCGCTGTTCTCCCCTTTCCGGGAGTTGCACAGATACGCAGTATTTT	NA	TRBV12-2	NA	18	TRBJ2-3
CASSQGQGARYGYTF	TGTGCCAGCAGCCAAGGACAGGGGGCGAGATATGGCTACACCTTC	NA	TRBV4-2	TRBD1	15	TRBJ1-2
CASSYLEGSGNTIYF	TGTGCCAGCAGTTATCTGGAGGGCTCTGGAAACACCATATATTTT	NA	TRBV6-5	NA	15	TRBJ1-3
CASRYPGTGGKNIQYF	TGTGCCAGCAGATACCCCGGGACAGGGGGAAAAAACATTCAGTACTTC	NA	TRBV28	TRBD1	16	TRBJ2-4
CASSSGLAGDNEQFF	TGTGCCAGCAGCTCGGGACTAGCGGGAGATAATGAGCAGTTCTTC	NA	TRBV11-3	TRBD2	15	TRBJ2-1
CASSRTSGPNTGELFF	TGTGCCAGCAGTCGGACTAGCGGACCGAACACCGGGGAGCTGTTTTTT	NA	TRBV28	TRBD2	16	TRBJ2-2
CASSQDRSREYNEQFF	TGTGCCAGCAGCCAAGATCGCTCCCGAGAGTACAATGAGCAGTTCTTC	NA	TRBV3-1/TRBV3-2	NA	16	TRBJ2-1
CASSQGLFYGYTF	TGTGCCAGCAGCCAAGGGCTTTTCTATGGCTACACCTTC	NA	TRBV14	NA	13	TRBJ1-2
CASSFVPSGSHTGSGELFF	TGCGCCAGCAGCTTCGTGCCTAGCGGGAGTCACACTGGTTCCGGGGAGCTGTTTTTT	once	TRBV5-1	TRBD2	19	TRBJ2-2
CASSLVAGSTDTQYF	TGCGCCAGCAGCTTGGTGGCGGGGAGCACAGATACGCAGTATTTT	NA	TRBV5-1	NA	15	TRBJ2-3